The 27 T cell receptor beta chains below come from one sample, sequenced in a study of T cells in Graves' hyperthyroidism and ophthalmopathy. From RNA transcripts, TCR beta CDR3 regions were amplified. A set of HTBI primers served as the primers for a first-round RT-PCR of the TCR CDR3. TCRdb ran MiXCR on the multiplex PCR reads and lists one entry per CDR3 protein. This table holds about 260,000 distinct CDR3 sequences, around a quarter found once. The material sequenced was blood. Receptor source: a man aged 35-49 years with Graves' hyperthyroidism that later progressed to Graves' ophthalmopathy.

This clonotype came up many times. This CDR3 is CAWSVRGSSYEQYF. The CDR3 nucleotides read TGTGCCTGGAGTGTTCGGGGGAGCTCCTACGAGCAGTACTTC. V usage is TRBV30 and J usage is TRBJ2-7; D possibly corresponds to TRBD2 (6 bases). Germline values: CDR1 GTSNPN, CDR2 SVGIG (reference sequence). Trimming shortened V by 0 bases and J by 0 bases, and 9 bases separated the two germline ends. This CDR3 region has 14 residues.

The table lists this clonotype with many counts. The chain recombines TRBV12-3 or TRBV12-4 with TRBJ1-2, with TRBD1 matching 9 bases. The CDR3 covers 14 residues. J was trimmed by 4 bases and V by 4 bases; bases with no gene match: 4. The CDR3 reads CASSWGQGTYGYTF. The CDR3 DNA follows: TGTGCCAGCAGTTGGGGACAGGGTACCTATGGCTACACCTTC.

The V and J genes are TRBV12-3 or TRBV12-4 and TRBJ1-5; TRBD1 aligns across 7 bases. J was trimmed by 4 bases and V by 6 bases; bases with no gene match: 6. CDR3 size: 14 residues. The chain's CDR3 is CASRIRQGNQPQHF. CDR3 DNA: TGTGCCAGCAGAATACGACAGGGTAATCAGCCCCAGCATTTT.

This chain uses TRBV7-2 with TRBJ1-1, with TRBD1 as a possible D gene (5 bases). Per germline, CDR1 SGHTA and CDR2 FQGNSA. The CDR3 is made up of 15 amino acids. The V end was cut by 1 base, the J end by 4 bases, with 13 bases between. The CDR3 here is CASSLGVRGSTEAFF. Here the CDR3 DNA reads TGTGCCAGCAGCTTAGGGGTTCGGGGGTCCACTGAAGCTTTCTTT.

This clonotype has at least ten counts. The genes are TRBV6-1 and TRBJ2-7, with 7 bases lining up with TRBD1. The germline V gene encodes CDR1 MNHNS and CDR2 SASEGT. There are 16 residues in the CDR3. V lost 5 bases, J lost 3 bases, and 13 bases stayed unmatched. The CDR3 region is CASSQSPWDSLYEQYF. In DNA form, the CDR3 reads TGTGCCAGCAGTCAATCCCCGTGGGACAGCCTCTACGAGCAGTACTTC.

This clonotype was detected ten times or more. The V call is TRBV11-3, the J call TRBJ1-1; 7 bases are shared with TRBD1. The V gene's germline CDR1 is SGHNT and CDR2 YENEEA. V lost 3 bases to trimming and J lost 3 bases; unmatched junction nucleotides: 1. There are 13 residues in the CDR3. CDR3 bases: TGTGCCAGCAGCTTTACAGGGGACACTGAAGCTTTCTTT. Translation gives CASSFTGDTEAFF.

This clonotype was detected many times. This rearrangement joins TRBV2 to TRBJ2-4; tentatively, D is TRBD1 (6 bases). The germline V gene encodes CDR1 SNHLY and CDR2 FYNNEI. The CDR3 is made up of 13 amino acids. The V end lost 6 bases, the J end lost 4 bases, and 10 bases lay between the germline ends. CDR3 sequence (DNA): TGTGCCAGCAGAGACGACAGGAAAAACATTCAGTACTTC. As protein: CASRDDRKNIQYF.

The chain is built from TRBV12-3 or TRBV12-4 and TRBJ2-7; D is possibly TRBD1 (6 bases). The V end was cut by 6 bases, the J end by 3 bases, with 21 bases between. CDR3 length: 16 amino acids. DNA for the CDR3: TGTGCCAGCAGCCCACTTACCGGGACAAAGAACTACGAGCAGTACTTC. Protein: CASSPLTGTKNYEQYF.

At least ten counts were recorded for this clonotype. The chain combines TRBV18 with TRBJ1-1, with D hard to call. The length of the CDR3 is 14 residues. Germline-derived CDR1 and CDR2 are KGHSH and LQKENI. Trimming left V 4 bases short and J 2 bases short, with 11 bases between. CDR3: CASSLELTNTEAFF. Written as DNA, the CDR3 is TGTGCCAGCTCACTGGAGTTGACCAACACTGAAGCTTTCTTT.

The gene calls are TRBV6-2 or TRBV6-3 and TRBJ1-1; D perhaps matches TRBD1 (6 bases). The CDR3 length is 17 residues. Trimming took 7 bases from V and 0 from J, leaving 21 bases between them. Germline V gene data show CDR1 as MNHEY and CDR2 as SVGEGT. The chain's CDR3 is CASIIKGGGVMNTEAFF. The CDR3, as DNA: TGTGCCAGCATCATCAAAGGGGGGGGAGTAATGAACACTGAAGCTTTCTTT.

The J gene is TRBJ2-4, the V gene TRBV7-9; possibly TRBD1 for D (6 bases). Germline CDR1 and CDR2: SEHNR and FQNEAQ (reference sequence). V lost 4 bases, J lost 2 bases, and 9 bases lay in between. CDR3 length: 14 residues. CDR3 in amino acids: CASSYRDTKNIQYF. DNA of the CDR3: TGTGCCAGCAGCTACCGGGACACCAAAAACATTCAGTACTTC.

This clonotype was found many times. CDR3 residues: CAISATSQTWETQYF. The CDR3, as DNA: TGTGCCATCAGTGCCACTTCTCAGACGTGGGAGACCCAGTACTTC. V and J are TRBV10-3 and TRBJ2-5; D ambiguous. V lost 4 bases to trimming and J lost 5 bases, with 17 bases between them. CDR1 is ENHRY, CDR2 SYGVKD, per germline. This CDR3 contains 15 residues.

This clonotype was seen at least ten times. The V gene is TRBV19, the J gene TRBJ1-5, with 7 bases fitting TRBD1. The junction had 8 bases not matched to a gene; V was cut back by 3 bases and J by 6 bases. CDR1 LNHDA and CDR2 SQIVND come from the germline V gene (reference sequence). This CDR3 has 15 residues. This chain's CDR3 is CASSIWDSLVQPQHF. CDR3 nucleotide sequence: TGTGCCAGTAGTATTTGGGACAGTTTAGTTCAGCCCCAGCATTTT.

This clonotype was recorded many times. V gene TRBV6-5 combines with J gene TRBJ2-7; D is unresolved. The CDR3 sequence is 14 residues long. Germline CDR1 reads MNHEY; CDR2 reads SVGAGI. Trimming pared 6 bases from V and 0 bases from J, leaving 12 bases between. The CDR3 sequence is CASSNPGISYEQYF. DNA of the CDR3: TGTGCCAGCAGCAACCCAGGAATCTCCTACGAGCAGTACTTC.

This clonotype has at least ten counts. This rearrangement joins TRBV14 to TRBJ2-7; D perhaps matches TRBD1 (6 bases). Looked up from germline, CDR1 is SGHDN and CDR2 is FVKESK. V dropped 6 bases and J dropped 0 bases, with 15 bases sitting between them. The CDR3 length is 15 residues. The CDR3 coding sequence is TGTGCCAGCAGACAGGGCCAAGCGGTCTCCTACGAGCAGTACTTC. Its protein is CASRQGQAVSYEQYF.

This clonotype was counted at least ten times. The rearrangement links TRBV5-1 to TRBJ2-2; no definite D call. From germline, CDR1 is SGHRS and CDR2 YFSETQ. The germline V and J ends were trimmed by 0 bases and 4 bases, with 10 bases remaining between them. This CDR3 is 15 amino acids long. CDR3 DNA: TGCGCCAGCAGCTTGGAAGGCAGCCGCACCGGGGAGCTGTTTTTT. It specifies CASSLEGSRTGELFF.

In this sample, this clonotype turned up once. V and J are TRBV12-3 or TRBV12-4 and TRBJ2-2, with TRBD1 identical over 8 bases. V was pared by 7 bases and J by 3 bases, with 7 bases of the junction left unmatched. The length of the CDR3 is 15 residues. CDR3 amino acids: CASISDRAYTGELFF. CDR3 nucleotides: TGTGCCAGCATTTCGGACAGGGCCTACACCGGGGAGCTGTTTTTT.

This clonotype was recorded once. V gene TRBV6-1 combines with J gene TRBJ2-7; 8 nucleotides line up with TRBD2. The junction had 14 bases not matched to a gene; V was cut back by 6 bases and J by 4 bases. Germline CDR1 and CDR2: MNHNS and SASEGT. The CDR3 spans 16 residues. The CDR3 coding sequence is TGTGCCAGCAGCCCCACTTCGGCTGCGGGAGGTTACGAGCAGTACTTC. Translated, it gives CASSPTSAAGGYEQYF.

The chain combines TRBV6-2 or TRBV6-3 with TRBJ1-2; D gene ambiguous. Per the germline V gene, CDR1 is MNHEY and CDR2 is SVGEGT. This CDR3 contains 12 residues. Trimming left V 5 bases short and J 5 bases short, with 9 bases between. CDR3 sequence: CASSDTVYGYTF. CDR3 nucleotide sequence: TGTGCCAGCAGTGACACGGTATATGGCTACACCTTC.

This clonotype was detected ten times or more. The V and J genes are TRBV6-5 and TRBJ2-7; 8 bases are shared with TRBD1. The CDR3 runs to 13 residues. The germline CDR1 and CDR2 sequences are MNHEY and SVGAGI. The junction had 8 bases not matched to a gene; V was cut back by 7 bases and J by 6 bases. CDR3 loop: CASNLQGAGEQYF. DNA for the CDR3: TGTGCCAGCAACCTTCAGGGGGCGGGCGAGCAGTACTTC.

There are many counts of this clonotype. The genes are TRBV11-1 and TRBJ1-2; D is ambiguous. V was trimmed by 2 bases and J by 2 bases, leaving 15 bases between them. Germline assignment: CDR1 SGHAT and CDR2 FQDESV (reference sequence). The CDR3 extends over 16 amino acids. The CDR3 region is CASSLSEGPANYGYTF. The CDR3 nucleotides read TGTGCCAGCAGCTTAAGTGAGGGCCCGGCGAACTATGGCTACACCTTC.

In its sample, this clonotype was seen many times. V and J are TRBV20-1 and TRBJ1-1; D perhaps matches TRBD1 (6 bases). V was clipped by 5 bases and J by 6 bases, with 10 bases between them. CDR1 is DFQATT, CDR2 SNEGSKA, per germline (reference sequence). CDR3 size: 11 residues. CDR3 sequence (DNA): TGCAGTGCTGAAGGGGGGGCTGAAGCTTTCTTT. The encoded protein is CSAEGGAEAFF.

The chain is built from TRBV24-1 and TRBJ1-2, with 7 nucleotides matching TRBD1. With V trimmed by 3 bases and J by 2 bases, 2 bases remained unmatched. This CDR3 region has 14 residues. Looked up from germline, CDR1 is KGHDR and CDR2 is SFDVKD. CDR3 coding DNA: TGTGCCACCAGTGATGCGACAGGGAACTATGGCTACACCTTC. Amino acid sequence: CATSDATGNYGYTF.

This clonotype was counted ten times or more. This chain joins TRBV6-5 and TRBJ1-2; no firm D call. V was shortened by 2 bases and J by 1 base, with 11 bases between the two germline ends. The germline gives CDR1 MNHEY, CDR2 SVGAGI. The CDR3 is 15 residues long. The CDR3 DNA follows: TGTGCCAGCAGTTACGGCGCGGGAGATAACTATGGCTACACCTTC. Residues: CASSYGAGDNYGYTF.

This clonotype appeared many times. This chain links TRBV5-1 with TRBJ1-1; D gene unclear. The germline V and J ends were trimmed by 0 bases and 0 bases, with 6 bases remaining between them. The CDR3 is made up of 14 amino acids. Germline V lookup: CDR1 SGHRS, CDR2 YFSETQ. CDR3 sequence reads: CASSLEPLNTEAFF. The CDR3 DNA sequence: TGCGCCAGCAGCTTGGAACCCCTGAACACTGAAGCTTTCTTT.

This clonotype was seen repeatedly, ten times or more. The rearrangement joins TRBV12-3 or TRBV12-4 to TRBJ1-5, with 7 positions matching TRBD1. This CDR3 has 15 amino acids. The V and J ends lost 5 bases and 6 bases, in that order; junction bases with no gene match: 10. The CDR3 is CASSETGERGQPQHF. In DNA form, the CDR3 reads TGTGCCAGCAGTGAAACAGGGGAGAGAGGTCAGCCCCAGCATTTT.

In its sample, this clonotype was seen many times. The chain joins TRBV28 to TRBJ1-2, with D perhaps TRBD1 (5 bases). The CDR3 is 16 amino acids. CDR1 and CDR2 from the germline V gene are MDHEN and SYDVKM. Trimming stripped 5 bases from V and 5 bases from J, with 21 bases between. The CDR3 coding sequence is TGTGCCAGCAGTCCCCGCCCCGCCCGAGGGGCGTATGGCTACACCTTC. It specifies CASSPRPARGAYGYTF.